The 5 T cell receptor beta chains below come from one sample, sequenced in a study of cytomegalovirus exposure and HLA in healthy donors. Amplification used 60 Vbeta primers and 13 Jbeta primers. Generated by immunoSEQ multiplex PCR, the TCRdb table keeps only in-frame clones and is missing some. The sample has around 120,000 clones, about 80% seen once. Input material: PBMCs. All receptors come from a human donor in good health.

The chain recombines TRBV11-1 with TRBJ1-2; TRBD1 aligns across 10 bases. V shed 5 bases, J shed 3 bases, and the junction held 3 bases outside the gene matches. CDR3 length equals 14 residues. Per germline, CDR1 SGHAT and CDR2 FQDESV (reference sequence). CDR3 DNA: TGTGCCAGCAGCCCGGGACAGGGGCACTATGGCTACACCTTC. Protein product: CASSPGQGHYGYTF.

This clone appeared a single time. J is TRBJ1-1 and V is TRBV5-5; no definite D call. There are 13 residues in the CDR3. Trimming pared 4 bases from V and 6 bases from J, leaving 13 bases between. Germline loops: CDR1 SGHKS, CDR2 YYEKEE (reference sequence). The CDR3 DNA is TGTGCCAGCAGCAGATATGCGGCCGCTGAAGCTTTCTTT. Its translation is CASSRYAAAEAFF.

The genes are TRBV7-9 and TRBJ1-2; D gene unclear. V lost 3 bases and J lost 5, with 13 bases in between. The CDR3 spans 14 residues. CDR1 is SEHNR and CDR2 is FQNEAQ in the germline V gene (reference sequence). The CDR3 sequence: CASSFGVGSYGYTF. The DNA of the CDR3 is TGTGCCAGCAGCTTCGGGGTGGGCTCTTATGGCTACACCTTC.

This rearrangement joins TRBV6-1 to TRBJ2-1, with 10 positions matching TRBD2. Unmatched junction bases numbered 5, after V lost 7 bases and J lost 5 bases. This CDR3 comprises 14 residues. Germline assignment: CDR1 MNHNS and CDR2 SASEGT. CDR3 nucleotides: TGTGCCAGCACTGTCCTAGCGGGGGACAATGAGCAGTTCTTC. Translation: CASTVLAGDNEQFF.

The V gene is TRBV19, the J gene TRBJ2-1, with a tentative D call TRBD2 (6 bases). The CDR3 runs 15 residues. In germline, CDR1 is LNHDA, CDR2 SQIVND (reference sequence). V shed 7 bases and J shed 8 bases, with 21 bases lying between them. The CDR3 here is CASTSPSAQGYEQFF. The DNA for the CDR3 is TGTGCCAGTACCTCTCCTAGCGCTCAGGGCTATGAGCAGTTCTTC. Filled out from reference TRBV19 and TRBJ2-1, the complete variable domain reads DGGITQSPKYLFRKEGQNVTLSCEQNLNHDAMYWYRQDPGQGLRLIYYSQIVNDFQKGDIAEGYSVSREKKESFPLTVTSAQKNPTAFYLCASTSPSAQGYEQFFGPGTRLTVL.